One sample yielded the 22 T cell receptor beta chains listed below, sequenced in a study of blood T cell repertoires in COVID-19. Clones were sequenced by immunoSEQ multiplex PCR, and TCRdb holds only the in-frame ones, with some missing. The top ten clones hold approximately 13% of a sample with 200,000 to 300,000 clones, about 81% of them seen once. Sample: peripheral blood. The receptors were sampled from a woman in her sixties with active or convalescent COVID-19.

The rearrangement uses TRBV21-1 and TRBJ1-2. TRBV21-1 is given as a pseudogene. The CDR3 runs to 8 residues. CDR3 region: CASSEDTF. CDR3 nucleotides: TGTGCCAGCAGCGAGGACACCTTC.

The chain has TRBV19 and TRBJ2-1; 7 nucleotides line up with TRBD1. V dropped 6 bases and J dropped 10; count of bases not matched to a gene: 9. Germline loops: CDR1 LNHDA, CDR2 SQIVND (reference sequence). The CDR3 is made up of 13 amino acids. The CDR3, as DNA: TGTGCCAGTAGCATGCAGGGGGAACAGGAGCAGTTCTTC. Its translation: CASSMQGEQEQFF.

This clone showed up just once. The CDR3: CASSIAGNQETQYF. The CDR3 DNA reads as TGTGCCAGCAGCATAGCCGGGAACCAAGAGACCCAGTACTTC. The chain has TRBV5-8 and TRBJ2-5; maybe TRBD2 (5 bases). V lost 4 bases to trimming and J lost 0 bases, with 10 bases between them. The germline gives CDR1 SGHTS, CDR2 YDEGEE. This CDR3 region has 14 residues.

This chain links TRBV4-1 with TRBJ1-2, with 7 bases that match TRBD1. V lost 0 bases and J lost 2; bases outside the gene matches: 6. Per germline, CDR1 MGHRA and CDR2 YSYEKL. The CDR3 totals 16 residues. Written as DNA, the CDR3 is TGCGCCAGCAGCCAAGAAACGGCAGGGGGGAACTATGGCTACACCTTC. This gives the protein CASSQETAGGNYGYTF.

The J gene is TRBJ2-7, the V gene TRBV6-2 or TRBV6-3; 7 bases line up with TRBD1. The CDR3 is 15 amino acids. The junction had 8 bases not matched to a gene; V was cut back by 4 bases and J by 2 bases. The germline V gene has CDR1 MNHEY and CDR2 SVGEGT. CDR3 amino acids: CASSSLGTDPYEQYF. The CDR3 nucleotides read TGTGCCAGCAGTTCCCTCGGGACAGACCCCTACGAGCAGTACTTC.

This clone was observed a few times. The V gene is TRBV7-9, the J gene TRBJ1-6; a possible D gene is TRBD1 (5 bases). Germline V gene lookup returns CDR1 SEHNR and CDR2 FQNEAQ (reference sequence). This CDR3 spans 14 amino acids. V lost 4 bases and J lost 8, with 12 bases in between. CDR3 bases: TGTGCCAGCAGCTCCTCCGGGGGTCATTCACCCCTCCACTTT. This sequence encodes CASSSSGGHSPLHF.

The CDR3 DNA reads as TGCGCCAGCAGCCGACAGGGAAGATCCCAAGAGACCCAGTACTTC. Translating gives CASSRQGRSQETQYF. The chain couples TRBV23-1 to TRBJ2-5; TRBD1 matches 7 bases. TRBV23-1 is assigned to the ORF class and has an uncertain function. There are 15 residues in the CDR3. The V segment lost 6 bases and the J segment 1 base; nucleotides outside the gene matches: 8.

The V call is TRBV30, the J call TRBJ1-1; no clear D. Trimming pared 1 base from V and 3 bases from J, leaving 15 bases between. The CDR3 is 15 residues long. Germline loops: CDR1 GTSNPN, CDR2 SVGIG (reference sequence). CDR3 protein: CAWSDFYSRYTEAFF. The CDR3, as DNA: TGTGCCTGGAGTGATTTTTACAGCCGGTACACTGAAGCTTTCTTT.

The chain carries TRBV6-5 and TRBJ1-2; TRBD1 agrees at 9 bases. Trimming cost V 5 bases and J 7 bases; bases outside gene matches: 11. This CDR3 comprises 15 residues. The germline V gene has CDR1 MNHEY and CDR2 SVGAGI. CDR3 in DNA: TGTGCCAGCAGTCAAACCTTTACAGGGGGCGGTGGCTACACCTTC. Its translation is CASSQTFTGGGGYTF.

The chain is built from TRBV11-3 and TRBJ2-7, with 8 nucleotides matching TRBD1. The CDR3 extends over 17 amino acids. V dropped 5 bases and J dropped 4; count of bases not matched to a gene: 16. Per germline, CDR1 SGHNT and CDR2 YENEEA. CDR3 region: CASSPLRTGNGGYEQYF. The CDR3 bases are TGTGCCAGCAGCCCCCTTAGGACAGGGAATGGGGGGTACGAGCAGTACTTC.

This chain uses TRBV6-1 with TRBJ1-5; 7 bases fit TRBD1. The CDR3 totals 17 residues. V was pared by 4 bases and J by 3 bases, with 12 bases of the junction left unmatched. CDR1 is MNHNS and CDR2 is SASEGT in the germline V gene. The DNA of the CDR3 is TGTGCCAGCAGTGCCCGAATCGGGGGACAGTACAATCAGCCCCAGCATTTT. This gives the protein CASSARIGGQYNQPQHF.

The chain combines TRBV3-1 (or the pseudogene TRBV3-2) with TRBJ2-7; D possibly corresponds to TRBD2 (5 bases). Trimming removed 6 bases from V and 7 bases from J, with 19 bases in between. The CDR3 runs to 14 residues. Germline values: CDR1 LGHDT, CDR2 YNNKEL (reference sequence). CDR3: CASREAGYLGEQYF. The CDR3 nucleotides are TGTGCCAGCAGGGAGGCGGGCTATCTCGGAGAGCAGTACTTC.

The chain couples TRBV7-2 to TRBJ2-5, with 9 bases identical to TRBD1. This CDR3 comprises 15 residues. CDR1 is SGHTA, CDR2 FQGNSA, per germline. V was clipped by 5 bases and J by 5 bases; unmatched bases: 9. In nucleotides, the CDR3 is TGTGCCAGCAGCCCCAACAGGGGGCGTGGGGAGACCCAGTACTTC. Translated: CASSPNRGRGETQYF.

This sequence joins TRBV12-3 or TRBV12-4 and TRBJ2-5, with 7 bases identical to TRBD2. CDR3 size: 13 residues. The trim removed 7 bases at V and 10 bases at J, leaving 12 bases unmatched. CDR3 nucleotide sequence: TGTGCCAGCACCGGGGGGACTTCAATATTCCAGTACTTC. Translated, it gives CASTGGTSIFQYF.

The rearrangement links TRBV7-9 to TRBJ2-3, with D perhaps matching TRBD2 (7 bases). The CDR3 is made up of 16 amino acids. V lost 5 bases and J lost 4, with 19 bases in between. In germline, CDR1 is SEHNR, CDR2 FQNEAQ (reference sequence). CDR3 amino acids: CASSAGGGPPSDTQYF. In nucleotides, the CDR3 is TGTGCCAGCAGCGCAGGCGGGGGCCCCCCCTCAGATACGCAGTATTTT.

This clone was counted a single time. The chain has TRBV7-2 and TRBJ1-6; D uncertain. CDR1 is SGHTA, CDR2 FQGNSA, per germline. This CDR3 region has 18 residues. The V and J ends lost 5 bases and 3 bases respectively, with 20 bases between them. This CDR3 reads CASSVQPPTGFYNSPLHF. The CDR3 DNA reads TGTGCCAGCAGCGTCCAACCGCCCACGGGATTCTATAATTCACCCCTCCACTTT. Combining the CDR3 with reference TRBV7-2 and TRBJ1-6 gives the whole variable domain GAGVSQSPSNKVTEKGKDVELRCDPISGHTALYWYRQSLGQGLEFLIYFQGNSAPDKSGLPSDRFSAERTGGSVSTLTIQRTQQEDSAVYLCASSVQPPTGFYNSPLHFGNGTRLTVT.

This chain connects TRBV7-2 to TRBJ1-2, with 9 bases identical to TRBD1. The V segment lost 5 bases and the J segment 7 bases; nucleotides outside the gene matches: 11. Germline V gives CDR1 SGHTA, CDR2 FQGNSA. The CDR3 totals 15 residues. The CDR3 is CASSPTHGTGSGYTF. CDR3 nucleotides: TGTGCCAGCAGCCCCACCCACGGGACAGGGAGTGGCTACACCTTC.

The rearrangement links TRBV6-1 to TRBJ1-4, with D uncertain. CDR1 is MNHNS, CDR2 SASEGT, per germline. Trimming cost V 2 bases and J 8 bases, with 15 bases left between them. This CDR3 region has 15 residues. The DNA of the CDR3 is TGTGCCAGCAGTGAATATCTACAGCCGGGAGAAAAACTGTTTTTT. Translation: CASSEYLQPGEKLFF.

This sequence joins TRBV18 and TRBJ1-1; 10 bases are a match to TRBD1. V was pared by 3 bases and J by 0 bases, with 13 bases of the junction left unmatched. This CDR3 spans 19 amino acids. Per germline, CDR1 KGHSH and CDR2 LQKENI. The CDR3 loop is CASSPLVSGTGVMNTEAFF. CDR3 nucleotide sequence: TGTGCCAGCTCACCTTTAGTATCCGGGACAGGGGTGATGAACACTGAAGCTTTCTTT.

This chain joins TRBV25-1 and TRBJ1-1; D gene ambiguous. Per germline, CDR1 MGHDK and CDR2 SYGVNS. The V and J ends lost 2 bases and 1 base respectively, with 2 bases between them. This CDR3 has 12 amino acids. CDR3 DNA sequence: TGTGCCAGCAGTGAACAGAACACTGAAGCTTTCTTT. Translating gives CASSEQNTEAFF.

This chain joins TRBV27 and TRBJ1-1; 9 bases agree with TRBD1. The length of the CDR3 is 15 residues. Germline V gene lookup returns CDR1 MNHEY and CDR2 SMNVEV (reference sequence). J lost 4 bases, V lost 5 bases, and 8 bases had no gene match. The DNA for the CDR3 is TGTGCCAGCAGTCGTCCGACAGGGGGTGGCACTGAAGCTTTCTTT. Translated: CASSRPTGGGTEAFF.

CDR3 DNA sequence: TGTGCCAGCAGCCATGGACAGACTAACTATGGCTACACCTTC. Translating gives CASSHGQTNYGYTF. The chain combines TRBV5-4 with TRBJ1-2; D possibly corresponds to TRBD1 (6 bases). Germline V lookup: CDR1 SGHNT, CDR2 YYREEE (reference sequence). V was pared by 4 bases and J by 0 bases, with 10 bases between. The CDR3 is 14 amino acids.